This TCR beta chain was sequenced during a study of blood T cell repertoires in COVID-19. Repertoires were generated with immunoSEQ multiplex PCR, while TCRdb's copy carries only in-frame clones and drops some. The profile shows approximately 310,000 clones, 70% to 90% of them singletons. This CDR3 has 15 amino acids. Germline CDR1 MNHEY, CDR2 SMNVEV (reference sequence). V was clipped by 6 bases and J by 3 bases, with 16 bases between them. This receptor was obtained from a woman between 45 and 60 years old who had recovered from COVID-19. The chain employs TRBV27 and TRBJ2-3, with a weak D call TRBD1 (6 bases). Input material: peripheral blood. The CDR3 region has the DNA TGTGCCAGCAGACGGGACATCAGCCGAACAGATACGCAGTATTTT. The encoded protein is CASRRDISRTDTQYF.